Below, 16 T cell receptor beta chains from the same sample are listed, as sequenced in a study of neoadjuvant anti-PD-1 for oral cavity cancer. Clones were read by immunoSEQ multiplex PCR, and TCRdb kept only the in-frame ones, dropping some. Of some 33,000 clones in the sample, about 77% were seen once. Time point of the sample: after neoadjuvant nivolumab, at surgical resection. The sequencing here drew on PBMCs, taken after nivolumab (anti-PD-1) treatment. These receptors were obtained from a person aged 40 to 85 with oral cavity squamous cell carcinoma.

The chain has TRBV7-8 and TRBJ2-5, with D tentatively TRBD1 (9 bases). Germline assignment: CDR1 SGHVS and CDR2 FQNEAQ. This CDR3 is 17 amino acids long. Trimming stripped 5 bases from V and 1 base from J, with 20 bases between. The CDR3 DNA reads TGTGCCAGCAGCCCGACGGGGGGGACAGGGTTCCAAGAGACCCAGTACTTC. This gives the protein CASSPTGGTGFQETQYF.

This clone was seen a handful of times. The chain joins TRBV5-6 to TRBJ1-6, with 7 bases lining up with TRBD1. This CDR3 is 16 amino acids long. Trimming took 2 bases from V and 8 from J; bases not matched to a gene: 10. CDR1 and CDR2 (germline): SGHDT, YYEEEE. The DNA of the CDR3 is TGTGCCAGCAGCTTTGGGGCAGACAGGGCGGATTCACCCCTCCACTTT. Translation gives CASSFGADRADSPLHF. The full variable domain, with the rest looked up from reference TRBV5-6 and TRBJ1-6, is DAGVTQSPTHLIKTRGQQVTLRCSPKSGHDTVSWYQQALGQGPQFIFQYYEEEERQRGNFPDRFSGHQFPNYSSELNVNALLLGDSALYLCASSFGADRADSPLHFGNGTRLTVT.

For the CDR3, the DNA is TGCGCCAGCAGCTTGGCCGTCGGCACAGATACGCAGTATTTT. Encoded protein: CASSLAVGTDTQYF. The rearrangement joins TRBV5-1 to TRBJ2-3; D unresolved. The CDR3 runs 14 residues. The germline V and J ends were trimmed by 0 bases and 1 base, with 6 bases remaining between them. The germline CDR1 and CDR2 sequences are SGHRS and YFSETQ.

J is TRBJ2-7 and V is TRBV7-9; D might be TRBD2 (5 bases). The CDR3 runs to 13 residues. Germline-derived CDR1 and CDR2 are SEHNR and FQNEAQ (reference sequence). Trimming left V 7 bases short and J 3 bases short, with 13 bases between. CDR3 nucleotides: TGTGCCAGCAACACCGCTGGACTCTACGAGCAGTACTTC. This translates into CASNTAGLYEQYF.

Only one count was recorded for this clone. The chain uses TRBV7-2 and TRBJ2-1, with 7 bases fitting TRBD2. The CDR3 is made up of 14 amino acids. CDR1 is SGHTA and CDR2 is FQGNSA in the germline V gene. The ends lost 10 bases at V and 0 bases at J; junction bases unmatched: 6. The CDR3 region is CATDGGSSYNEQFF. The DNA for the CDR3 is TGTGCCACCGACGGGGGGAGCTCCTACAATGAGCAGTTCTTC.

V gene TRBV7-2 combines with J gene TRBJ1-5; 10 bases line up with TRBD1. Germline V lookup: CDR1 SGHTA, CDR2 FQGNSA. The V segment lost 4 bases and the J segment 6 bases; nucleotides outside the gene matches: 6. The CDR3 is 15 amino acids. The CDR3 coding sequence is TGTGCCAGCAGCTCAAGACAGGGGGCCGTTCAGCCCCAGCATTTT. It is translated as CASSSRQGAVQPQHF.

This clone was counted once. The genes are TRBV19 and TRBJ1-2, with 9 bases aligning to TRBD1. The CDR3 length is 14 residues. J was trimmed by 8 bases and V by 6 bases; bases with no gene match: 10. CDR1 and CDR2 from the germline V gene are LNHDA and SQIVND (reference sequence). The CDR3 sequence: CASRTGTGLPGYTF. In DNA, the CDR3 is TGTGCCAGTAGGACCGGGACAGGGCTCCCGGGCTACACCTTC.

DNA of the CDR3: TGCGCCAGCAGCTTGGCGGCCAGGGGGAAGAGGTACGAGCAGTACTTC. Encoded protein: CASSLAARGKRYEQYF. The chain uses TRBV5-1 and TRBJ2-7; 7 bases align to TRBD1. Germline V CDR1 and CDR2: SGHRS, YFSETQ. The ends lost 0 bases at V and 4 bases at J; junction bases unmatched: 10. The CDR3 totals 16 residues.

The chain links TRBV7-2 to TRBJ2-4; 7 bases map to TRBD2. This CDR3 spans 14 amino acids. The germline V gene encodes CDR1 SGHTA and CDR2 FQGNSA. V lost 7 bases to trimming and J lost 7 bases; unmatched junction nucleotides: 10. CDR3 nucleotide sequence: TGTGCCAGCACTCCCGGGGTCGGGAGGAACATTCAGTACTTC. It translates to CASTPGVGRNIQYF.

The genes are TRBV19 and TRBJ2-2; tentative D call: TRBD1 (6 bases). CDR3 size: 13 residues. The germline V gene encodes CDR1 LNHDA and CDR2 SQIVND (reference sequence). V shed 5 bases and J shed 8 bases, with 12 bases lying between them. In DNA form, the CDR3 reads TGTGCCAGTAGTTCTCGGACAGCTGGGGAGCTGTTTTTT. Encoded protein: CASSSRTAGELFF.

V usage is TRBV11-3 and J usage is TRBJ2-3; D gene unclear. The CDR3 sequence is 14 residues long. V lost 4 bases to trimming and J lost 0 bases, with 8 bases between them. CDR1 is SGHNT, CDR2 YENEEA, per germline. The chain's CDR3 is CASSYQTSTDTQYF. The CDR3, as DNA: TGTGCCAGCAGCTATCAGACTAGCACAGATACGCAGTATTTT.

V and J are TRBV10-2 and TRBJ1-1; a weak D match, TRBD1 (5 bases). CDR1 WSHSY and CDR2 SAAADI come from the germline V gene. CDR3 size: 13 residues. V lost 6 bases and J lost 3, with 11 bases in between. CDR3 residues: CASRGRRDTEAFF. The CDR3, as DNA: TGCGCCAGCAGGGGACGGAGAGACACTGAAGCTTTCTTT.

The CDR3 loop reads CASSVDRDTEAFF. DNA of the CDR3: TGTGCCAGCAGCGTAGACAGGGACACTGAAGCTTTCTTT. The gene calls are TRBV7-3 and TRBJ1-1, with TRBD1 matching 7 bases. From germline, CDR1 is SGHTA and CDR2 FQGTGA. The CDR3 sequence is 13 residues long. Unmatched junction bases numbered 3, after V lost 5 bases and J lost 3 bases.

The DNA of the CDR3 is TGTGCCAGCAGCCTGACGGAAGCAACTAATGAAAAACTGTTTTTT. Translation: CASSLTEATNEKLFF. This chain uses TRBV4-2 with TRBJ1-4; D uncertain. Deletions cut 4 bases from V and 0 bases from J, with 9 bases between. Germline CDR1 reads LGHNA; CDR2 reads YNFKEQ. This CDR3 is built from 15 residues.

This chain uses TRBV10-2 with TRBJ1-4; 7 nucleotides line up with TRBD1. CDR1 WSHSY and CDR2 SAAADI come from the germline V gene. This CDR3 has 16 residues. The V segment lost 6 bases and the J segment 2 bases; nucleotides outside the gene matches: 9. The CDR3 sequence: CASRGPGTETNEKLFF. DNA for the CDR3: TGCGCCAGCAGGGGGCCCGGGACAGAGACTAATGAAAAACTGTTTTTT.

J is TRBJ2-1 and V is TRBV29-1; maybe TRBD1 (6 bases). V lost 7 bases, J lost 7 bases, and 11 bases lay in between. This CDR3 has 11 residues. The V gene's germline CDR1 is SQVTM and CDR2 ANQGSEA. CDR3 DNA: TGCAGCGCCCGGACAGATAATGAGCAGTTCTTC. Translating gives CSARTDNEQFF.